This T cell receptor (beta chain) was documented in a study of blood T cells in healthy people across ages. CDR1 is SGHDN and CDR2 is FVKESK in the germline V gene. Unmatched junction bases numbered 3, after V lost 2 bases and J lost 1 base. This CDR3 spans 15 amino acids. Using a J-beta primer mix together with a sample-barcoded 5' primer, a second PCR was run for roughly 6 to 12 cycles. TCRdb fed the 5' RACE reads into MiXCR, producing one record per CDR3 protein. The data hold 1.5 million or so distinct CDR3 sequences, with around 40% observed a single time. This receptor was taken from a woman between 18 and 30 years old in good health. The sequenced material came from blood. The chain joins TRBV14 to TRBJ1-2, with TRBD1 identical over 8 bases. The CDR3 protein is CASSQQQGVNYGYTF. The CDR3 DNA reads as TGTGCCAGCAGCCAACAACAGGGGGTTAACTATGGCTACACCTTC.